This T cell receptor (beta chain) stems from a study of blood T cell repertoires in COVID-19. Study overall: Sample material is recorded as cDNA or gDNA derived from T cells, B-cell-depleted T cells, or PBMCs.

In the authors' workflow: Quantification of nucleated cells was approximated via reference gene primer amplification. Only in-frame clones appear in the TCRdb table, and some are missing; sequencing was by immunoSEQ multiplex PCR. Clone size and V and J calls were adopted from that table, with D and trimming inferred from the DNA. The repertoire holds over 100,000 clones, with roughly 83% as singletons. CDR1 and CDR2 from the germline V gene are SGHTA and FQGNSA. V was shortened by 3 bases and J by 1 base, with 9 bases between the two germline ends. This CDR3 region has 15 residues. Sequenced: peripheral blood. The chain employs TRBV7-2 and TRBJ1-4; D remains ambiguous. The receptor's source is a woman older than 75 with acute or convalescent COVID-19. CDR3 amino acids: CASSFTVGTNEKLFF. CDR3 DNA sequence: TGTGCCAGCAGCTTTACCGTCGGAACTAATGAAAAACTGTTTTTT.